The TCR beta chain under discussion was sequenced for a study of blood T cells in healthy people across ages. With a J-beta primer mix and a sample-barcoded 5' primer, a second PCR ran 7 to 11 cycles. TCRdb used MiXCR to reprocess the 5' RACE reads, holding one entry per CDR3 protein. This sample has approximately 940,000 distinct CDR3 sequences, with about 44% found just once. Peripheral blood was drawn, approximately 9.5 milliliters per donor. Germline CDR1 reads MNHEY; CDR2 reads SMNVEV (reference sequence). V lost 1 base and J lost 2, with 12 bases in between. The CDR3 length is 15 residues. The rearrangement joins TRBV27 to TRBJ2-7, with a tentative D call TRBD1 (5 bases). This TCR was sampled from a man under 40 in good health. The sequenced material came from blood. The CDR3 here is CASSLFPGKPYEQYF. CDR3 nucleotide sequence: TGTGCCAGCAGTTTATTTCCAGGGAAGCCCTACGAGCAGTACTTC.